The clone carrying this T cell receptor (beta chain) was recorded only once. Its antigen is not identified. Treatment of the sample: oral pan-JAK inhibitor, 5-10 mg twice daily. This CDR3 is built from 16 residues. Germline V gives CDR1 SNHLY, CDR2 FYNNEI. V lost 7 bases and J 5 bases, leaving 21 bases between the germline ends. Extraction of RNA preceded its reverse transcription into cDNA, which served as the sequencing template. Generated by immunoSEQ multiplex PCR, the TCRdb table keeps only in-frame clones and is missing some. This table holds 150,000 to 200,000 clones, 60% found once. The data were taken from a study of CD8+ T cells in alopecia areata. Study-wide points: Sharing of TCR sequences between patients (possibly for HLA-related reasons) was less clear than in mice.

This specimen consisted of CD4+ T cells sorted from blood, obtained at week 4, from a patient treated with tofacitinib. The chain uses TRBV2 and TRBJ2-1, with D possibly being TRBD1 (5 bases). The sequence was obtained from a human donor with alopecia areata. The CDR3 sequence: CASKIFLAGYNNEQFF. In nucleotides, the CDR3 is TGTGCCAGCAAAATTTTTTTGGCAGGGTACAACAATGAGCAGTTCTTC.